The present T cell receptor beta chain was sequenced within a study of T cell changes during pregnancy in multiple sclerosis. This CDR3 comprises 14 residues. J gave up 2 bases and V 4 bases, and 2 bases lay outside the gene matches. In germline, CDR1 is MNHEY, CDR2 SMNVEV (reference sequence). TCRdb's table, derived via immunoSEQ multiplex PCR, lists solely in-frame clones and lacks some. The sample lists tens of thousands of clones, roughly 93% seen once, with approximately 3.8% in the top ten. The input for sequencing was CD8+ T cells from peripheral blood mononuclear cells, taken in the second trimester of pregnancy. The receptor's source is a female donor with multiple sclerosis, enrolled in a pregnancy study. The chain carries TRBV27 and TRBJ2-5; TRBD2 matches at 9 bases. This chain's CDR3 is CASSSLAGQETQYF. The DNA for the CDR3 is TGTGCCAGCAGTTCCCTAGCGGGACAAGAGACCCAGTACTTC.